Listed here are 32 T cell receptor beta chains from one sample, sequenced in a study of beta chain features in type 1 diabetes. Study-wide findings and caveats: There was a moderate but significant shortening of TCRB CDR3s in all four CD4+ subsets of Type 1 diabetes patients.

Reverse transcription of all isolated RNA meant that expressed TCRB transcripts were sequenced. Sequencing used immunoSEQ multiplex PCR; TCRdb keeps in-frame clones, though not all of them. The top ten hold roughly 0.015% of the sample, which has about 340,000 clones, about 13% seen once. The antigens these receptors bind are not known. Sequencing used naive CD4+ T cells from blood. These receptors were taken from a woman aged 18-29 years with type 1 diabetes.

The chain employs TRBV7-2 and TRBJ2-2, with 8 bases aligning to TRBD2. This CDR3 is 18 amino acids long. V shed 1 base, J shed 4 bases, and the junction held 11 bases outside the gene matches. CDR1 SGHTA and CDR2 FQGNSA come from the germline V gene. The DNA for the CDR3 is TGTGCCAGCAGCTTAGGCCTAGCGGGCTACCCGATCACCGGGGAGCTGTTTTTT. Amino acid sequence: CASSLGLAGYPITGELFF.

This clone showed up just a few times. This sequence joins TRBV7-9 and TRBJ2-3, with D hard to call. The CDR3 length is 15 residues. Per the germline V gene, CDR1 is SEHNR and CDR2 is FQNEAQ (reference sequence). V was shortened by 5 bases and J by 0 bases, with 12 bases between the two germline ends. CDR3 in amino acids: CASSPTSTSTDTQYF. CDR3 nucleotide sequence: TGTGCCAGCAGCCCGACCTCGACTAGCACAGATACGCAGTATTTT.

This clone was seen more than once but under ten times. This chain uses TRBV10-3 with TRBJ1-1; perhaps TRBD1 as D (6 bases). The CDR3 has 11 residues. Trimming removed 10 bases from V and 6 bases from J, with 12 bases in between. Germline CDR1 ENHRY, CDR2 SYGVKD. The CDR3 reads CASTGTAEAFF. DNA of the CDR3: TGTGCCAGTACAGGGACCGCTGAAGCTTTCTTT.

This clone was counted at least ten times. The chain has TRBV23-1 and TRBJ1-1; D unresolved. TRBV23-1 is an ORF, and what it does is uncertain. The CDR3 has 16 residues. With 0 bases removed from V and 1 base from J, the gap between germline ends came to 12 bases. CDR3 nucleotides: TGCGCCAGCAGTCAATCACAAGAGGGTCCGAACACTGAAGCTTTCTTT. As protein: CASSQSQEGPNTEAFF.

The chain couples TRBV27 to TRBJ2-5, with D perhaps TRBD1 (6 bases). Germline CDR1 MNHEY, CDR2 SMNVEV (reference sequence). V lost 5 bases and J lost 4, with 17 bases in between. The CDR3 covers 15 residues. This chain's CDR3 is CASSPTRGSGETQYF. CDR3 coding DNA: TGTGCCAGCAGTCCTACTAGGGGGTCTGGAGAGACCCAGTACTTC.

This clone appeared a few times. The chain employs TRBV19 and TRBJ2-2, with D perhaps TRBD1 (5 bases). Germline assignment: CDR1 LNHDA and CDR2 SQIVND (reference sequence). Trimming stripped 7 bases from V and 7 bases from J, with 16 bases between. The CDR3 has 14 amino acids. CDR3 residues: CASNVGPRNGELFF. The DNA of the CDR3 is TGTGCCAGTAACGTGGGGCCTCGGAACGGGGAGCTGTTTTTT.

The chain is built from TRBV7-2 and TRBJ2-7, with 8 bases fitting TRBD1. Germline V gene sequence: CDR1 SGHTA, CDR2 FQGNSA. CDR3 length: 16 residues. Germline trimming cut 1 base from V and 1 base from J; bases unmatched to any gene: 6. This CDR3 is CASSLDSGGGSYEQYF. The CDR3 DNA reads TGTGCCAGCAGCTTAGACTCAGGGGGCGGTTCCTACGAGCAGTACTTC.

This clone turned up a few times. The chain recombines TRBV19 with TRBJ2-2, with a weak D call TRBD2 (5 bases). Trimming removed 4 bases from V and 8 bases from J, with 23 bases in between. This CDR3 is 17 amino acids long. CDR1 LNHDA and CDR2 SQIVND come from the germline V gene (reference sequence). The CDR3 loop is CASSTRRNSAERGELFF. The CDR3 DNA is TGTGCCAGTAGTACCAGACGAAATAGCGCGGAACGAGGGGAGCTGTTTTTT. Drawing the rest from reference TRBV19 and TRBJ2-2, the complete variable domain is DGGITQSPKYLFRKEGQNVTLSCEQNLNHDAMYWYRQDPGQGLRLIYYSQIVNDFQKGDIAEGYSVSREKKESFPLTVTSAQKNPTAFYLCASSTRRNSAERGELFFGEGSRLTVL.

The chain is built from TRBV5-1 and TRBJ1-2; D may be TRBD1 (5 bases). V lost 7 bases and J lost 8, with 15 bases in between. Germline CDR1 reads SGHRS; CDR2 reads YFSETQ. The length of the CDR3 is 12 residues. The CDR3 protein is CASWEDIIGYTF. The CDR3 DNA reads TGCGCCAGCTGGGAGGACATCATAGGCTACACCTTC.

This sequence joins TRBV9 and TRBJ1-3; D is perhaps TRBD1 (6 bases). The germline V gene encodes CDR1 SGDLS and CDR2 YYNGEE. V was pared by 0 bases and J by 0 bases, with 16 bases between. The CDR3 is made up of 18 amino acids. For the CDR3, the DNA is TGTGCCAGCAGCGTAGGGAGCACCACAGGGCACTCTGGAAACACCATATATTTT. This codes for CASSVGSTTGHSGNTIYF.

This sequence joins TRBV14 and TRBJ1-1; D is ambiguous. With 1 base removed from V and 0 bases from J, the gap between germline ends came to 9 bases. Germline V lookup: CDR1 SGHDN, CDR2 FVKESK. The CDR3 consists of 15 residues. The chain's CDR3 is CASSQVAGVNTEAFF. The CDR3 DNA is TGTGCCAGCAGCCAAGTGGCCGGGGTGAACACTGAAGCTTTCTTT.

This clone was seen a few times. The genes are TRBV9 and TRBJ2-4; a possible D gene is TRBD1 (6 bases). The CDR3 is 17 amino acids. The germline V gene encodes CDR1 SGDLS and CDR2 YYNGEE. Trimming stripped 2 bases from V and 0 bases from J, with 15 bases between. CDR3 protein: CASSVTDSRLAKNIQYF. CDR3 nucleotide sequence: TGTGCCAGCAGCGTTACGGACAGCCGGCTAGCCAAAAACATTCAGTACTTC.

This clone was picked up a small number of times. This chain joins TRBV7-2 and TRBJ1-1, with D perhaps TRBD1 (5 bases). The length of the CDR3 is 15 residues. The V gene's germline CDR1 is SGHTA and CDR2 FQGNSA. V lost 3 bases, J lost 5 bases, and 16 bases lay in between. The CDR3 region is CASSLFQGGQTEAFF. CDR3 in DNA: TGTGCCAGCAGCTTGTTTCAGGGAGGGCAGACTGAAGCTTTCTTT.

This chain uses TRBV2 with TRBJ2-7; TRBD1 matches 7 bases. V shed 6 bases and J 5 bases; nucleotides not matched to a gene: 4. The CDR3 runs to 12 residues. Germline CDR1 is SNHLY and CDR2 is FYNNEI. DNA of the CDR3: TGTGCCAGCAGCTACAGGGGCAACGAGCAGTACGTC. Its protein is CASSYRGNEQYV.

The chain carries TRBV19 and TRBJ2-1; 9 nucleotides match TRBD2. The CDR3 loop spans 15 amino acids. Germline V lookup: CDR1 LNHDA, CDR2 SQIVND (reference sequence). With 5 bases clipped from V and 10 bases from J, the junction kept 12 bases outside the gene matches. CDR3 nucleotides: TGTGCCAGTAGTTCCTTGGTAGCGGGAGCCAGCGAGCAGTTCTTC. Translating gives CASSSLVAGASEQFF.

This clone has only a few counts. The V call is TRBV4-1, the J call TRBJ2-1; D is unclear. This CDR3 region has 14 residues. The germline CDR1 and CDR2 sequences are MGHRA and YSYEKL. V dropped 4 bases and J dropped 3 bases, with 10 bases sitting between them. DNA for the CDR3: TGCGCCAGCAGCCCGAGTGCAATCTACAATGAGCAGTTCTTC. Encoded protein: CASSPSAIYNEQFF.

The chain combines TRBV4-3 with TRBJ2-3; 7 nucleotides line up with TRBD2. Germline CDR1 reads LGHNA; CDR2 reads YSLEER. Germline trimming cut 0 bases from V and 0 bases from J; bases unmatched to any gene: 12. CDR3 length: 19 amino acids. DNA of the CDR3: TGCGCCAGCAGCCAAGATCGGCGGCTAGCGGTAACTAGCACAGATACGCAGTATTTT. Protein product: CASSQDRRLAVTSTDTQYF.

The chain carries TRBV7-9 and TRBJ2-2; 14 nucleotides align to TRBD2. In germline, CDR1 is SEHNR, CDR2 FQNEAQ (reference sequence). The CDR3 loop spans 16 amino acids. J lost 7 bases, V lost 5 bases, and 6 bases had no gene match. CDR3 sequence reads: CASSPTSGRGSGELFF. CDR3 coding DNA: TGTGCCAGCAGCCCGACTAGCGGGAGGGGCAGCGGGGAGCTGTTTTTT. The full variable domain, its missing parts supplied by reference TRBV7-9 and TRBJ2-2, is DTGVSQNPRHKITKRGQNVTFRCDPISEHNRLYWYRQTLGQGPEFLTYFQNEAQLEKSRLLSDRFSAERPKGSFSTLEIQRTEQGDSAMYLCASSPTSGRGSGELFFGEGSRLTVL.

The chain employs TRBV5-1 and TRBJ2-1, with 10 bases identical to TRBD1. The germline V gene has CDR1 SGHRS and CDR2 YFSETQ. V was pared by 0 bases and J by 7 bases, with 7 bases of the junction left unmatched. CDR3 length equals 16 residues. In DNA, the CDR3 is TGCGCCAGCAGCTTGGAACCGGGACAGGGGACGAATGAGCAGTTCTTC. It codes for CASSLEPGQGTNEQFF.

V usage is TRBV5-1 and J usage is TRBJ2-7; 8 bases agree with TRBD2. Germline trimming cut 0 bases from V and 5 bases from J; bases unmatched to any gene: 10. This CDR3 region has 16 residues. CDR1 and CDR2 (germline): SGHRS, YFSETQ. In DNA form, the CDR3 reads TGCGCCAGCAGCTTGGCTCCAGCGGGAGTTCATGACGAGCAGTACTTC. It yields the protein CASSLAPAGVHDEQYF.

This clone was observed a few times. Other DNA sequences from this sample encode an identical CDR3 as well. The V call is TRBV19, the J call TRBJ2-3; TRBD2 matches 13 bases. Per the germline V gene, CDR1 is LNHDA and CDR2 is SQIVND (reference sequence). Trimming removed 5 bases from V and 3 bases from J; junction bases left unmatched: 2. This CDR3 region has 15 residues. The chain's CDR3 is CASSPGLAGTDTQYF. The CDR3 DNA sequence: TGTGCCAGTAGTCCGGGACTAGCGGGAACAGATACGCAGTATTTT.

This clone has just a few counts. This chain connects TRBV28 to TRBJ2-2, with no clear D. The CDR3 length is 11 residues. V lost 6 bases, J lost 7 bases, and 6 bases lay in between. Germline values: CDR1 MDHEN, CDR2 SYDVKM. DNA for the CDR3: TGTGCCAGCAGCGGTAGCGGGGAGCTGTTTTTT. Translated, it gives CASSGSGELFF. The full variable domain, completed using reference TRBV28 and TRBJ2-2, is DVKVTQSSRYLVKRTGEKVFLECVQDMDHENMFWYRQDPGLGLRLIYFSYDVKMKEKGDIPEGYSVSREKKERFSLILESASTNQTSMYLCASSGSGELFFGEGSRLTVL.

The chain links TRBV7-2 to TRBJ1-2, with 9 bases identical to TRBD1. Looked up from germline, CDR1 is SGHTA and CDR2 is FQGNSA. CDR3 length: 16 residues. The V and J ends lost 5 bases and 1 base, in that order; junction bases with no gene match: 8. The CDR3 is CASSASGDRVNYGYTF. The DNA for the CDR3 is TGTGCCAGCAGCGCATCCGGGGACAGGGTTAACTATGGCTACACCTTC. Full variable domain (outside the CDR3, taken from reference TRBV7-2 and TRBJ1-2): GAGVSQSPSNKVTEKGKDVELRCDPISGHTALYWYRQSLGQGLEFLIYFQGNSAPDKSGLPSDRFSAERTGGSVSTLTIQRTQQEDSAVYLCASSASGDRVNYGYTFGSGTRLTVV.

This clone occurred a few times. CDR3 nucleotides: TGTGCCAGCTCACCGGTTGGGACTGTGCTAAAAACCCAGTACTTC. This codes for CASSPVGTVLKTQYF. The chain couples TRBV18 to TRBJ2-5, with D possibly being TRBD2 (6 bases). This CDR3 has 15 amino acids. Trimming took 3 bases from V and 8 from J, leaving 19 bases between them. The germline V gene encodes CDR1 KGHSH and CDR2 LQKENI. Together with reference TRBV18 and TRBJ2-5, the CDR3 gives the full variable domain: NAGVMQNPRHLVRRRGQEARLRCSPMKGHSHVYWYRQLPEEGLKFMVYLQKENIIDESGMPKERFSAEFPKEGPSILRIQQVVRGDSAAYFCASSPVGTVLKTQYFGPGTRLLVL.

Only a few counts were recorded for this clone. The chain recombines TRBV15 with TRBJ2-1; 7 nucleotides match TRBD2. The CDR3 runs 18 residues. Germline-derived CDR1 and CDR2 are LNHNV and YYDKDF (reference sequence). V trimming: 2 bases; J trimming: 4 bases; junction bases outside the gene matches: 14. The CDR3 sequence: CATSRHGGGTLGYNEQFF. CDR3 coding DNA: TGTGCCACCAGCAGACATGGGGGGGGGACTCTGGGATACAATGAGCAGTTCTTC.

V usage is TRBV7-2 and J usage is TRBJ2-7; TRBD1 is a possible D gene (5 bases). This CDR3 comprises 13 residues. Germline assignment: CDR1 SGHTA and CDR2 FQGNSA. Trimming shortened V by 4 bases and J by 4 bases, and 11 bases separated the two germline ends. The DNA of the CDR3 is TGTGCCAGCAGCTCATATCAGGGTTACGAGCAGTACGTC. It codes for CASSSYQGYEQYV.

The J gene is TRBJ2-5, the V gene TRBV27; TRBD1 might be the D (6 bases). V was pared by 3 bases and J by 7 bases, with 15 bases between. The V gene's germline CDR1 is MNHEY and CDR2 SMNVEV (reference sequence). There are 14 residues in the CDR3. CDR3 coding DNA: TGTGCCAGCAGTTTCACTTCAGGGGAAGGGACCCAGTACTTC. Translation: CASSFTSGEGTQYF.

The rearrangement uses TRBV19 and TRBJ2-7; 7 nucleotides line up with TRBD2. After removal of 10 bases from V and 9 bases from J, the junction contained 15 bases not matched to a gene. The CDR3 length is 13 residues. Germline lookup yields CDR1 LNHDA and CDR2 SQIVND (reference sequence). The CDR3 DNA reads as TGTGCCACCTTATGGATCGGGGAGCGGGGGCAGTACGTC. It translates to CATLWIGERGQYV.

This clone was found many times. This sequence joins TRBV29-1 and TRBJ2-3; no clear D. Germline CDR1 SQVTM, CDR2 ANQGSEA. V was shortened by 5 bases and J by 6 bases, with 9 bases between the two germline ends. The CDR3 has 11 residues. CDR3 residues: CSVHKRDTQYF. Here the CDR3 DNA reads TGCAGCGTTCATAAGCGCGATACGCAGTATTTT.

Only a few counts were recorded for this clone. The V gene is TRBV9, the J gene TRBJ2-7; TRBD1 aligns across 9 bases. There are 14 residues in the CDR3. CDR1 SGDLS and CDR2 YYNGEE come from the germline V gene. V was clipped by 4 bases and J by 3 bases; unmatched bases: 5. CDR3 in amino acids: CASSFRTGDYEQYF. CDR3 coding DNA: TGTGCCAGCAGCTTCCGGACAGGGGACTACGAGCAGTACTTC.

V and J are TRBV14 and TRBJ1-2; possibly TRBD1 for D (5 bases). V was shortened by 6 bases and J by 3 bases, with 17 bases between the two germline ends. Germline V lookup: CDR1 SGHDN, CDR2 FVKESK. This CDR3 is built from 15 residues. The CDR3: CASSDSGGRYYGYTF. The CDR3 bases are TGTGCCAGCAGTGACTCGGGGGGAAGGTACTATGGCTACACCTTC.

This clone was seen only a few times. This chain connects TRBV18 to TRBJ2-7; TRBD1 is a possible D gene (6 bases). V shed 4 bases and J shed 1 base, with 8 bases lying between them. The CDR3 extends over 13 amino acids. The V gene's germline CDR1 is KGHSH and CDR2 LQKENI. The DNA for the CDR3 is TGTGCCAGCTCACTGCAGGGGTCCTACGAGCAGTACTTC. Translation gives CASSLQGSYEQYF. The whole variable domain, remainder taken from reference TRBV18 and TRBJ2-7, is NAGVMQNPRHLVRRRGQEARLRCSPMKGHSHVYWYRQLPEEGLKFMVYLQKENIIDESGMPKERFSAEFPKEGPSILRIQQVVRGDSAAYFCASSLQGSYEQYFGPGTRLTVT.